This T cell receptor (beta chain) is drawn from a study of regulatory T cells in long-lasting Graves disease. This clonotype was counted many times. Documented time point: persistent/refractory GD, antithyroid drugs over 5 years with positive TRAb. The TCR library was made from RNA extracted from PBMCs. CDR3 regions were amplified by Arm-PCR using iRepertoire HTBI primers to build TCR beta libraries. One entry per CDR3 protein results from TCRdb running MiXCR on the multiplex PCR reads. The table lists 400,000 to 500,000 distinct CDR3 sequences, about 20% of them singletons. The CDR3 totals 16 residues. Germline CDR1 reads SGHTA; CDR2 reads FQGNSA. Germline trimming cut 6 bases from V and 5 bases from J; bases unmatched to any gene: 10.

The clonotype originates from a female donor with Graves disease. This chain uses TRBV7-2 with TRBJ2-4, with 10 bases aligning to TRBD2. The material was peripheral blood mononuclear cells (PBMCs), obtained when the disease was refractory, from a patient treated with antithyroid drugs. In DNA, the CDR3 is TGTGCCAGCAGAGTCGGGCTAGCGGGAGTGGAAAACATTCAGTACTTC. Translating it yields CASRVGLAGVENIQYF.